This T cell receptor (beta chain) was sequenced in a study of T cell responses to AZD1222 COVID-19 vaccine. In regard to this clone: What it binds is not known.

The CDR3 is 15 amino acids. With 3 bases removed from V and 5 bases from J, the gap between germline ends came to 16 bases. Germline V CDR1 and CDR2: LNHNV, YYDKDF (reference sequence). Overall study results and limits: Nearly half of spike-specific TCRs reportedly go after variant regions that carry no mutations.

Data came from immunoSEQ multiplex PCR; TCRdb stores just in-frame clones and leaves some out. The sample includes about 180,000 clones, 85% to 90% of them seen just once. This chain links TRBV15 with TRBJ1-2, with D maybe TRBD1 (5 bases). The clonotype comes from an adult in good health. The sequencing used peripheral blood, collected on day 0 of AZD1222 vaccination. As DNA, the CDR3 is TGTGCCACCAGCAGTGGACAATTTCCCACATATGGCTACACCTTC. Translating gives CATSSGQFPTYGYTF. Based on the CDR3 plus reference TRBV15 and TRBJ1-2, the full variable domain is DAMVIQNPRYQVTQFGKPVTLSCSQTLNHNVMYWYQQKSSQAPKLLFHYYDKDFNNEADTPDNFQSRRPNTSFCFLDIRSPGLGDTAMYLCATSSGQFPTYGYTFGSGTRLTVV.